Following are 27 T cell receptor beta chains from one sample sequenced in a study of human T cells and chemical hapten exposure. TCRdb re-analysed the RACE reads in MiXCR, keeping a single row per CDR3 protein. Seen here are tens of thousands of distinct CDR3 sequences, approximately 5% observed once, and the top ten hold 13%. This sample's time point: healthy volunteer bleed at 6 weeks. Total RNA was extracted from unfractionated whole blood. Sequencing was done on a sample of whole blood. These receptors originate from a human donor in good health. Some clones in this sample may be carry-over from other donors' samples.

This clonotype was picked up many times. CDR3 DNA sequence: TGCGCCAGCAGCTCAACACAGGGGTACGAGCAGTACTTC. Amino acids: CASSSTQGYEQYF. This sequence joins TRBV5-1 and TRBJ2-7, with TRBD1 matching over 7 bases. After removal of 3 bases from V and 4 bases from J, the junction contained 4 bases not matched to a gene. The germline gives CDR1 SGHRS, CDR2 YFSETQ. The CDR3 is made up of 13 amino acids.

This clonotype was picked up many times. CDR3 amino acids: CASSFTRTYEQYF. The CDR3 region has the DNA TGTGCCAGCAGTTTTACCAGGACCTACGAGCAGTACTTC. The chain has TRBV28 and TRBJ2-7; D is uncertain. The germline CDR1 and CDR2 sequences are MDHEN and SYDVKM. There are 13 residues in the CDR3. Trimming removed 3 bases from V and 2 bases from J, with 8 bases in between.

This clonotype has ten or more counts. This CDR3 is CATGEGGTGAKNIQYF. CDR3 DNA sequence: TGTGCCACCGGCGAGGGGGGGACGGGGGCCAAAAACATTCAGTACTTC. J is TRBJ2-4 and V is TRBV15, with D possibly matching TRBD2 (7 bases). With 8 bases removed from V and 1 base from J, the gap between germline ends came to 18 bases. Germline values: CDR1 LNHNV, CDR2 YYDKDF (reference sequence). The CDR3 is made up of 16 amino acids.

About this clonotype itself: The junction departs from the called germline gene at one end, perhaps through a read error. This chain uses TRBV7-8 with TRBJ1-1, with D uncertain. CDR1 is SGHVS, CDR2 FQNEAQ, per germline. The CDR3 totals 14 residues. CDR3 in amino acids: CASCLGSANTEAFF. CDR3 DNA: TGTGCCAGCTGCTTAGGGTCCGCGAACACTGAAGCTTTCTTT.

This clonotype was detected ten times or more. CDR3 residues: CASSFLLAVQETQYF. The DNA for the CDR3 is TGTGCCAGCAGCTTCCTGCTAGCGGTACAAGAGACCCAGTACTTC. The chain is built from TRBV7-8 and TRBJ2-5; 7 nucleotides agree with TRBD2. Germline assignment: CDR1 SGHVS and CDR2 FQNEAQ. With 3 bases clipped from V and 2 bases from J, the junction kept 6 bases outside the gene matches. The CDR3 has 15 amino acids.

The chain recombines TRBV21-1 with TRBJ1-1. TRBV21-1 is shown as a pseudogene. The CDR3 is 16 amino acids. For the CDR3, the DNA is TGTGCCAGCAGCAAAAAGGACGGGGTGGGAGAAACTGAAGCTTTCTTT. Its protein product is CASSKKDGVGETEAFF.

This clonotype was recorded at least ten times. The rearrangement uses TRBV20-1 and TRBJ2-5, with a possible D match to TRBD1 (5 bases). CDR1 and CDR2 (germline): DFQATT, SNEGSKA (reference sequence). V was cut by 5 bases and J by 7 bases, with 17 bases left in between. This CDR3 has 13 amino acids. CDR3 sequence: CSAGATVVGTQYF. CDR3 coding DNA: TGCAGTGCTGGGGCGACAGTTGTTGGGACCCAGTACTTC.

The table lists this clonotype with a few counts. This rearrangement joins TRBV19 to TRBJ1-2, with 9 bases lining up with TRBD1. Germline lookup yields CDR1 LNHDA and CDR2 SQIVND (reference sequence). The CDR3 loop spans 15 amino acids. Germline trimming cut 6 bases from V and 4 bases from J; bases unmatched to any gene: 9. In DNA form, the CDR3 reads TGTGCCAGTAGCCCCGACAGGGGGAAGAGCTATGGCTACACCTTC. This sequence encodes CASSPDRGKSYGYTF.

The table lists this clonotype with many counts. This rearrangement joins TRBV6-5 to TRBJ2-3, with 9 nucleotides matching TRBD2. The CDR3 sequence is 14 residues long. Per the germline V gene, CDR1 is MNHEY and CDR2 is SVGAGI. Losses at the gene ends were 7 bases for V and 5 bases for J; bases not matched to a gene: 7. The CDR3 DNA reads as TGTGCCAGCACGGCTAGCGGGGTAGTAGATACGCAGTATTTT. Its protein product is CASTASGVVDTQYF.

The V gene is TRBV5-6, the J gene TRBJ1-3; no clear D. The length of the CDR3 is 15 residues. Germline lookup yields CDR1 SGHDT and CDR2 YYEEEE. Trimming took off 3 bases at V and 0 bases at J, with 10 bases between the two ends. In DNA, the CDR3 is TGTGCCAGCAGCTACTCTCCGCTCTCTGGAAACACCATATATTTT. This gives the protein CASSYSPLSGNTIYF.

This clonotype occurred many times. V usage is TRBV23-1 and J usage is TRBJ1-2; 9 bases agree with TRBD1. TRBV23-1 is an ORF; its function is uncertain. The CDR3 consists of 15 residues. V lost 5 bases and J lost 2; bases outside the gene matches: 6. CDR3 sequence reads: CASSYNRGRNYGYTF. In DNA form, the CDR3 reads TGCGCCAGCAGTTATAACAGGGGGCGCAACTATGGCTACACCTTC.

The sample holds many counts of this clonotype. This chain joins TRBV12-3 or TRBV12-4 and TRBJ2-7; a weak D match, TRBD1 (6 bases). There are 14 residues in the CDR3. V lost 3 bases to trimming and J lost 3 bases, with 12 bases between them. CDR3 protein: CASSFWDNDYEQYF. The CDR3 DNA sequence: TGTGCCAGCAGTTTCTGGGACAACGACTACGAGCAGTACTTC.

The chain combines TRBV7-2 with TRBJ2-5; 8 positions agree with TRBD2. Germline loops: CDR1 SGHTA, CDR2 FQGNSA. The trim removed 5 bases at V and 1 base at J, leaving 6 bases unmatched. The CDR3 sequence is 15 residues long. The CDR3 region is CASSRQTSVQETQYF. CDR3 DNA sequence: TGTGCCAGCAGCCGACAGACTAGCGTCCAAGAGACCCAGTACTTC.

The sample holds many counts of this clonotype. The chain carries TRBV14 and TRBJ1-1, with D uncertain. Trimming removed 2 bases from V and 6 bases from J, with 7 bases in between. The germline V gene has CDR1 SGHDN and CDR2 FVKESK. The CDR3 has 12 residues. CDR3 residues: CASSQRAAEAFF. Written as DNA, the CDR3 is TGTGCCAGCAGCCAACGGGCGGCTGAAGCTTTCTTT.

This clonotype was recorded many times. The DNA of the CDR3 is TGCGCCAGCAGCTTGGCAGGGAATGGTAACTATGGCTACACCTTC. Residues: CASSLAGNGNYGYTF. The V and J genes are TRBV5-1 and TRBJ1-2, with D tentatively TRBD1 (5 bases). The V end was cut by 0 bases, the J end by 1 base, with 10 bases between. Germline V CDR1 and CDR2: SGHRS, YFSETQ. The CDR3 covers 15 residues.

This clonotype was seen many times. The J gene is TRBJ2-7, the V gene TRBV18; unclear D gene. The V end lost 3 bases, the J end lost 7 bases, and 19 bases lay between the germline ends. There are 15 residues in the CDR3. The germline CDR1 and CDR2 sequences are KGHSH and LQKENI. The CDR3 DNA reads TGTGCCAGCTCACCCCGGGCAGCCACCTTATGGGAGCAGTACTTC. This gives the protein CASSPRAATLWEQYF. The whole variable domain, filled in from reference TRBV18 and TRBJ2-7, reads NAGVMQNPRHLVRRRGQEARLRCSPMKGHSHVYWYRQLPEEGLKFMVYLQKENIIDESGMPKERFSAEFPKEGPSILRIQQVVRGDSAAYFCASSPRAATLWEQYFGPGTRLTVT.

This clonotype was seen at least ten times. The chain employs TRBV30 and TRBJ1-4, with a possible D match to TRBD1 (5 bases). The V gene lost 3 bases and the J gene lost 7 bases, with 18 bases spanning the gap. Germline values: CDR1 GTSNPN, CDR2 SVGIG (reference sequence). The CDR3 runs to 15 residues. The CDR3 is CAWSRDSRFGEKLFF. DNA of the CDR3: TGTGCCTGGAGCCGAGACAGTCGGTTTGGTGAAAAACTGTTTTTT. Based on the CDR3 plus reference TRBV30 and TRBJ1-4, the full variable domain is SQTIHQWPATLVQPVGSPLSLECTVEGTSNPNLYWYRQAAGRGLQLLFYSVGIGQISSEVPQNLSASRPQDRQFILSSKKLLLSDSGFYLCAWSRDSRFGEKLFFGSGTQLSVL.

In its sample, this clonotype was seen many times. The chain is built from TRBV4-1 and TRBJ1-3; D unclear. The CDR3 contains 15 residues. Trimming stripped 1 base from V and 0 bases from J, with 7 bases between. Per germline, CDR1 MGHRA and CDR2 YSYEKL. As DNA, the CDR3 is TGCGCCAGCAGCCAAGTTCAGAGCTCTGGAAACACCATATATTTT. Protein product: CASSQVQSSGNTIYF.

This clonotype was found many times. This chain uses TRBV5-6 with TRBJ1-6, with TRBD1 matching 7 bases. This CDR3 is built from 14 residues. The V gene end was trimmed by 2 bases and the J gene end by 10 bases; junction bases not matched to a gene: 6. Looked up from germline, CDR1 is SGHDT and CDR2 is YYEEEE. CDR3 bases: TGTGCCAGCAGCTTTCTGACAGGGTTGTCACCCCTCCACTTT. The encoded protein is CASSFLTGLSPLHF.

This clonotype has ten or more counts. The rearrangement joins TRBV6-2 or TRBV6-3 to TRBJ1-2; possibly TRBD1 for D (6 bases). There are 13 residues in the CDR3. Germline loops: CDR1 MNHEY, CDR2 SVGEGT. V lost 5 bases and J 2 bases, leaving 9 bases between the germline ends. The CDR3 DNA follows: TGTGCCAGCAGTCCCGACAGGAACTATGGCTACACCTTC. Translation: CASSPDRNYGYTF.

The rearrangement links TRBV27 to TRBJ1-5; possible D gene TRBD1, 6 bases. There are 15 residues in the CDR3. Trimming shortened V by 5 bases and J by 0 bases, and 11 bases separated the two germline ends. CDR1 is MNHEY and CDR2 is SMNVEV in the germline V gene (reference sequence). In DNA form, the CDR3 reads TGTGCCAGCAGTCAATGGACAGATAGCAATCAGCCCCAGCATTTT. Its translation: CASSQWTDSNQPQHF.

To note about this clonotype: A read error may be the cause here, since a much bigger clone is one base away. The chain carries TRBV28 and TRBJ2-7; D remains ambiguous. Per germline, CDR1 MDHEN and CDR2 SYDVKM. V gave up 7 bases and J gave up 5 bases, with 15 bases separating them. This CDR3 is built from 13 residues. CDR3 sequence reads: CASIGDKGHEQYF. The CDR3 nucleotides are TGTGCCAGCATAGGTGACAAAGGCCACGAGCAGTACTTC.

This clonotype was found many times. The chain links TRBV20-1 to TRBJ2-1; D possibly corresponds to TRBD2 (7 bases). The V and J ends lost 7 bases and 0 bases respectively, with 22 bases between them. This CDR3 is 17 amino acids long. The germline V gene has CDR1 DFQATT and CDR2 SNEGSKA (reference sequence). CDR3 residues: CSVGGLAAPPSYNEQFF. CDR3 DNA sequence: TGCAGTGTAGGGGGGCTAGCGGCCCCTCCCTCCTACAATGAGCAGTTCTTC.

This clonotype turned up a few times. The V gene is TRBV5-1, the J gene TRBJ2-7; D might be TRBD1 or TRBD2, each matching 5 bases. This CDR3 spans 14 amino acids. Per the germline V gene, CDR1 is SGHRS and CDR2 is YFSETQ. V lost 3 bases and J lost 2, with 12 bases in between. The CDR3 loop is CASSSGTPPYEQYF. The CDR3 nucleotides are TGCGCCAGCAGCTCGGGGACCCCTCCCTACGAGCAGTACTTC.

This clonotype was seen many times. The CDR3 DNA sequence: TGCAGCGTTGAGGCCGTACAGGGGGCGATTGGTGGCTACACCTTC. Translated: CSVEAVQGAIGGYTF. The chain has TRBV29-1 and TRBJ1-2; 9 bases line up with TRBD1. The CDR3 sequence is 15 residues long. V was pared by 3 bases and J by 7 bases, with 12 bases of the junction left unmatched. Germline V gene sequence: CDR1 SQVTM, CDR2 ANQGSEA.

This clonotype was picked up many times. This chain uses TRBV29-1 with TRBJ1-5; 7 bases map to TRBD1. This CDR3 contains 14 residues. Unmatched junction bases numbered 4, after V lost 4 bases and J lost 1 base. CDR1 and CDR2 (germline): SQVTM, ANQGSEA. The CDR3 reads CSVVAGGSNQPQHF. CDR3 nucleotide sequence: TGCAGCGTTGTCGCAGGGGGGAGCAATCAGCCCCAGCATTTT.

This clonotype was counted only a few times. V gene TRBV5-4 combines with J gene TRBJ2-3, with a weak D call TRBD2 (6 bases). Germline CDR1 SGHNT, CDR2 YYREEE (reference sequence). Deletions cut 4 bases from V and 2 bases from J, with 11 bases between. The CDR3 runs 14 residues. CDR3 region: CASSRSGTTDTQYF. In DNA form, the CDR3 reads TGTGCCAGCAGCCGTAGCGGAACCACAGATACGCAGTATTTT. Full variable domain (outside the CDR3, taken from reference TRBV5-4 and TRBJ2-3): ETGVTQSPTHLIKTRGQQVTLRCSSQSGHNTVSWYQQALGQGPQFIFQYYREEENGRGNFPPRFSGLQFPNYSSELNVNALELDDSALYLCASSRSGTTDTQYFGPGTRLTVL.